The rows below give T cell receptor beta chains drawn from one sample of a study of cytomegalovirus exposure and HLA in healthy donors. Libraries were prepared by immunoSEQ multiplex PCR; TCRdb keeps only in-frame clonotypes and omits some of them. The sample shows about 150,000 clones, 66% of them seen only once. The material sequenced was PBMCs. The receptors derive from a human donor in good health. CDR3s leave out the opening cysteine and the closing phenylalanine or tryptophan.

ASTIGGRSRDYGYT,TRBV28,TRBJ1-2
ASSSRLAGRQF,TRBV7-6,TRBJ2-1
ASSLAGTGRTDTQY,TRBV5-1,TRBJ2-3
ASSPGQGGTEAF,TRBV5-1,TRBJ1-1
ASSLAGRTGELF,TRBV7-6,TRBJ2-2
ASSLDSNDGGYT,TRBV19,TRBJ1-2
ASSENSYEQY,TRBV25-1,TRBJ2-7
ASSLNSLAGNTGELF,TRBV5-1,TRBJ2-2
ASSPRQSYEQY,TRBV25-1,NA
AITHTPRGEQY,TRBV10-3,TRBJ2-7
SVVGGSYEQY,TRBV29-1,TRBJ2-7
ASSLNYRVTEAF,TRBV5-1,TRBJ1-1
ASSPFSGSGTDTQY,TRBV4-2,TRBJ2-3
ASSGGHGSYEQY,TRBV5-1,TRBJ2-7
ASPPQWTGTPGELF,TRBV11-3,TRBJ2-2
ASSFSRQPNTGELF,TRBV7-8,TRBJ2-2
ASSLRVGTDTQY,TRBV7-6,TRBJ2-3
ASSPSGRDGETQY,TRBV6-6,TRBJ2-5
ASSAGTGSAEAF,TRBV6-6,TRBJ1-1
ASSIEGNSYNEQF,TRBV19,TRBJ2-1
ASSVAGAYNEQF,TRBV9,TRBJ2-1
SVLDGSGNTIY,TRBV29-1,TRBJ1-3
ASSLGLQGSNEQF,TRBV14,TRBJ2-1
AIEALTGELF,TRBV10-3,TRBJ2-2
ASRDSGRVYEQY,TRBV27,TRBJ2-7
AIEAGVFYEQY,TRBV5-8,TRBJ2-7
ASSLTRPPDTQY,TRBV7-8,TRBJ2-3
ASSQAQGAHEQY,TRBV4-1,TRBJ2-7
ASSRGQGAPELF,TRBV7-9,TRBJ2-2
ASIAGLATYRGELF,TRBV2,TRBJ2-2
ASSLNRGTEAF,TRBV5-1,TRBJ1-1
ASRRTGFEVPPGELF,TRBV27,TRBJ2-2
ASSHRLAGNTDTQY,TRBV5-4,TRBJ2-3
ASKHLGGSDEQF,TRBV27,TRBJ2-1
ASSAGTGVVTEAF,TRBV18,TRBJ1-1
ASSFGTSGSLYNEQF,TRBV5-4,TRBJ2-1
AISEAGTQNTEAF,TRBV10-3,TRBJ1-1
ASSPLSVGNEQF,TRBV18,TRBJ2-1
ASSPGGSGRVEQF,TRBV7-3,TRBJ2-1
SGGLGGSYEQY,TRBV29-1,TRBJ2-7
ASSLVGGRGTDTQY,TRBV5-4,TRBJ2-3
ASSLEVGGELF,TRBV7-3,TRBJ2-2
ASSRPGTNYEQY,TRBV5-4,NA
ASSPAGYLSYEQY,TRBV28,TRBJ2-7
ASRSSGRGQNEQF,TRBV11-3,TRBJ2-1
ASSRASLRKLF,TRBV28,TRBJ1-4
ASSTSGTSGRAFQETQY,TRBV7-2,TRBJ2-5
ASSEPSAGWGEQY,TRBV7-9,TRBJ2-7
ASRHRAETQY,TRBV6-5,TRBJ2-5
ASSSRAPRTEAF,TRBV7-9,TRBJ1-1
ASRLLAGDYNEQF,TRBV6-1,TRBJ2-1
ASRVDRQVSATQY,TRBV10-2,TRBJ2-3